The next 4 T cell receptor beta chains were all read from a single sample in a study of cytomegalovirus exposure and HLA in healthy donors. The study ran its PCR with 60 Vbeta and 13 Jbeta primers. TCRdb keeps only in-frame clones here, not all; method: immunoSEQ multiplex PCR. Among about 140,000 clones listed, 82% were seen once. Sequencing was carried out using PBMCs. These receptors all stem from a woman in her 50s in good health and CMV-seropositive.

As for this clone: The junction does not match germline at one end; this may be a read error. At the DNA level, this CDR3 is encoded by other sequences in the same sample as well. This chain joins TRBV4-1 and TRBJ2-1; D is unclear. Germline assignment: CDR1 MGHRA and CDR2 YSYEKL. The CDR3 is 12 residues long. The CDR3 bases are TGCGCCAGTAGCCATACAATCAATGAGCAGTTCTTC. Residues: CASSHTINEQFF.

V gene TRBV5-4 combines with J gene TRBJ2-7; maybe TRBD1 (6 bases). V lost 2 bases, J lost 4 bases, and 13 bases lay in between. CDR3 length equals 14 residues. Germline assignment: CDR1 SGHNT and CDR2 YYREEE (reference sequence). The CDR3 spells CASSLQGSGYEQYF. CDR3 nucleotides: TGTGCCAGCAGCTTACAGGGTTCCGGTTACGAGCAGTACTTC.

This chain links TRBV29-1 with TRBJ1-2; TRBD1 matches at 9 bases. Trimming removed 4 bases from V and 5 bases from J; junction bases left unmatched: 2. Germline CDR1 SQVTM, CDR2 ANQGSEA. The CDR3 totals 12 residues. The CDR3 protein is CSVGQGGYGYTF. The CDR3 bases are TGCAGCGTTGGACAGGGGGGGTATGGCTACACCTTC.

CDR3 residues: CASSGSSASSYNEQFF. CDR3 in DNA: TGTGCCAGCAGTGGATCTAGCGCCAGCTCCTACAATGAGCAGTTCTTC. The chain combines TRBV28 with TRBJ2-1; D may be TRBD2 (6 bases). This CDR3 region has 16 residues. The germline V gene encodes CDR1 MDHEN and CDR2 SYDVKM. Trimming left V 5 bases short and J 0 bases short, with 14 bases between. The entire variable domain, with the rest obtained from reference TRBV28 and TRBJ2-1, is as follows: DVKVTQSSRYLVKRTGEKVFLECVQDMDHENMFWYRQDPGLGLRLIYFSYDVKMKEKGDIPEGYSVSREKKERFSLILESASTNQTSMYLCASSGSSASSYNEQFFGPGTRLTVL.